This T cell receptor (beta chain) was recovered during a study of technical replicates of blood from four donors. Profiled with immunoSEQ multiplex PCR; TCRdb holds only in-frame clones, not every one. This sample has tens of thousands of clones; around 85% occur once, and the top ten carry roughly 4.6%. Germline CDR1 reads SQVTM; CDR2 reads ANQGSEA. This CDR3 has 16 residues. The ends lost 0 bases at V and 6 bases at J; junction bases unmatched: 9. V gene TRBV29-1 combines with J gene TRBJ2-2; TRBD1 agrees at 8 bases. This TCR was sampled from a human donor in good health. Some clones in this sample may be carry-over from other donors' samples. Specimen: PBMCs. The DNA for the CDR3 is TGCAGCGTTGAAGACGGCGGGGCAGGGGGCCCCGGGGAGCTGTTTTTT. Translation: CSVEDGGAGGPGELFF.